The 25 T cell receptor beta chains in this list originate from one sample, sequenced in a study of cytomegalovirus exposure and HLA in healthy donors. A multiplex PCR was run with 60 Vbeta primers and 13 Jbeta primers. Clones were sequenced by immunoSEQ multiplex PCR, and TCRdb holds only the in-frame ones, with some missing. Among 100,000 or so clones listed, 60% to 85% were seen once. Sequencing was performed on PBMCs. Source of these receptors: a female donor in good health and CMV-seropositive.

This chain links TRBV18 with TRBJ2-6, with 10 bases that match TRBD1. This CDR3 is 18 amino acids long. With 3 bases clipped from V and 1 base from J, the junction kept 6 bases outside the gene matches. Germline-derived CDR1 and CDR2 are KGHSH and LQKENI. The CDR3 spells CASSPQTGGWSGANVLTF. The CDR3 DNA follows: TGTGCCAGCTCACCGCAGACAGGGGGCTGGTCTGGGGCCAACGTCCTGACTTTC.

Comments on this clone: One end of the junction fails to match germline, which may point to a read error. The chain recombines TRBV10-3 with TRBJ2-1, with D perhaps matching TRBD2 (5 bases). Germline CDR1 and CDR2: ENHRY and SYGVKD. The CDR3 is made up of 21 amino acids. The CDR3 nucleotides read TGTGACATCATTCCTTCCAATGACCGCGGGCTTAAGAGGCCAAGGAGGCATGAGCAGTTCTTC. Its protein product is CDIIPSNDRGLKRPRRHEQFF.

The sample holds a few counts of this clone. The chain employs TRBV7-8 and TRBJ2-7; 7 nucleotides align to TRBD1. Losses at the gene ends were 4 bases for V and 2 bases for J; bases not matched to a gene: 11. The V gene's germline CDR1 is SGHVS and CDR2 FQNEAQ. This CDR3 region has 16 residues. The chain's CDR3 is CASSSAGGRIPYEQYF. DNA of the CDR3: TGTGCCAGCAGCTCCGCAGGGGGACGAATCCCCTACGAGCAGTACTTC.

The CDR3 loop reads CASSVDGGPFGTQYF. For the CDR3, the DNA is TGTGCCAGCAGCGTAGACGGGGGACCCTTCGGAACCCAGTACTTC. The chain is built from TRBV9 and TRBJ2-5, with a possible D match to TRBD2 (6 bases). V lost 0 bases to trimming and J lost 8 bases, with 17 bases between them. The V gene's germline CDR1 is SGDLS and CDR2 YYNGEE. This CDR3 has 15 amino acids.

The chain links TRBV27 to TRBJ1-1; 8 bases line up with TRBD1. Germline assignment: CDR1 MNHEY and CDR2 SMNVEV (reference sequence). The V segment lost 8 bases and the J segment 1 base; nucleotides outside the gene matches: 9. This CDR3 spans 15 amino acids. The CDR3 DNA is TGTGCCAGCTTTCCTTGGGGACAGGCGAACACTGAAGCTTTCTTT. Residues: CASFPWGQANTEAFF.

The chain is built from TRBV19 and TRBJ2-3; 7 bases are shared with TRBD1. The CDR3 runs to 17 residues. Germline CDR1 LNHDA, CDR2 SQIVND (reference sequence). The trim removed 2 bases at V and 3 bases at J, leaving 11 bases unmatched. For the CDR3, the DNA is TGTGCCAGTAGTATAAGGCAGGGGGTGGATAAGACAGATACGCAGTATTTT. Protein: CASSIRQGVDKTDTQYF. The full variable domain, with the rest looked up from reference TRBV19 and TRBJ2-3, is DGGITQSPKYLFRKEGQNVTLSCEQNLNHDAMYWYRQDPGQGLRLIYYSQIVNDFQKGDIAEGYSVSREKKESFPLTVTSAQKNPTAFYLCASSIRQGVDKTDTQYFGPGTRLTVL.

The V call is TRBV27, the J call TRBJ1-4; maybe TRBD1 (5 bases). The CDR3 is 13 residues long. V was shortened by 6 bases and J by 4 bases, with 9 bases between the two germline ends. CDR1 MNHEY and CDR2 SMNVEV come from the germline V gene (reference sequence). The CDR3 DNA reads TGTGCCAGCAGGCGGGACTTTAATGAAAAACTGTTTTTT. Protein sequence: CASRRDFNEKLFF.

This clone was seen a few times. The chain links TRBV4-3 to TRBJ2-2; 14 positions match TRBD2. Germline-derived CDR1 and CDR2 are LGHNA and YSLEER. The CDR3 runs 18 residues. V was clipped by 4 bases and J by 3 bases; unmatched bases: 7. The CDR3 nucleotides are TGCGCCAGCAGCCCAGGACTAGCGGGGGGCTATGACACCGGGGAGCTGTTTTTT. It translates to CASSPGLAGGYDTGELFF.

The chain combines TRBV6-1 with TRBJ2-1, with TRBD2 identical over 10 bases. This CDR3 spans 15 amino acids. Germline V gives CDR1 MNHNS, CDR2 SASEGT. Unmatched junction bases numbered 3, after V lost 6 bases and J lost 1 base. Here the CDR3 DNA reads TGTGCCAGCAGCTCACTAGCGGGGTCCTACAATGAGCAGTTCTTC. Its protein is CASSSLAGSYNEQFF.

The V and J genes are TRBV5-1 and TRBJ1-4; perhaps TRBD1 as D (6 bases). CDR1 is SGHRS and CDR2 is YFSETQ in the germline V gene. The CDR3 totals 16 residues. Deletions cut 4 bases from V and 2 bases from J, with 15 bases between. The CDR3 nucleotides read TGCGCCAGCAGCGAGGCAGGGGAGTCGACTAATGAAAAACTGTTTTTT. Amino acid sequence: CASSEAGESTNEKLFF.

This clone has only one observation. The chain employs TRBV7-9 and TRBJ2-1, with 12 bases identical to TRBD2. There are 16 residues in the CDR3. Germline CDR1 is SEHNR and CDR2 is FQNEAQ (reference sequence). With 5 bases clipped from V and 6 bases from J, the junction kept 8 bases outside the gene matches. CDR3 in amino acids: CASSATGLAGSNEQFF. CDR3 in DNA: TGTGCCAGCAGCGCAACCGGACTAGCGGGATCCAATGAGCAGTTCTTC. The full variable domain, its missing parts supplied by reference TRBV7-9 and TRBJ2-1, is DTGVSQNPRHKITKRGQNVTFRCDPISEHNRLYWYRQTLGQGPEFLTYFQNEAQLEKSRLLSDRFSAERPKGSFSTLEIQRTEQGDSAMYLCASSATGLAGSNEQFFGPGTRLTVL.

The chain recombines TRBV29-1 with TRBJ1-5, with 8 bases aligning to TRBD1. V shed 4 bases, J shed 5 bases, and the junction held 4 bases outside the gene matches. Germline V gene sequence: CDR1 SQVTM, CDR2 ANQGSEA. The CDR3 covers 13 residues. CDR3 DNA: TGCAGCGTTGGGGACAGGCTCCATCAGCCCCAGCATTTT. Amino acids: CSVGDRLHQPQHF.

This clone has just one count. The chain combines TRBV7-2 with TRBJ2-1, with 12 positions matching TRBD2. Per germline, CDR1 SGHTA and CDR2 FQGNSA. The CDR3 totals 15 residues. The V segment lost 5 bases and the J segment 7 bases; nucleotides outside the gene matches: 6. The CDR3 reads CASSPSGRAGNEQFF. The CDR3 DNA follows: TGTGCCAGCAGCCCTAGCGGGAGGGCCGGTAATGAGCAGTTCTTC.

This clone was seen only once. The rearrangement links TRBV27 to TRBJ2-1; tentatively, D is TRBD2 (6 bases). The germline gives CDR1 MNHEY, CDR2 SMNVEV (reference sequence). The V and J ends lost 3 bases and 0 bases respectively, with 9 bases between them. This CDR3 spans 15 amino acids. DNA of the CDR3: TGTGCCAGCAGTTTTGCGGGGCCCTCCTACAATGAGCAGTTCTTC. Protein product: CASSFAGPSYNEQFF.

This rearrangement joins TRBV5-1 to TRBJ1-5, with D maybe TRBD1 (5 bases). V was shortened by 9 bases and J by 2 bases, with 15 bases between the two germline ends. CDR1 and CDR2 from the germline V gene are SGHRS and YFSETQ. The CDR3 sequence is 14 residues long. This CDR3 is CATRGDSRNQPQHF. For the CDR3, the DNA is TGCGCCACCAGAGGCGACAGCCGCAATCAGCCCCAGCATTTT.

The rearrangement links TRBV7-2 to TRBJ2-4; maybe TRBD1 (5 bases). The germline gives CDR1 SGHTA, CDR2 FQGNSA. V shed 5 bases and J shed 6 bases, with 14 bases lying between them. The CDR3 covers 14 residues. The CDR3 is CASSVRAAGNIQYF. CDR3 in DNA: TGTGCCAGCAGCGTCAGGGCGGCTGGAAACATTCAGTACTTC.

V is TRBV6-5 and J is TRBJ1-2; 9 nucleotides line up with TRBD1. The CDR3 runs to 13 residues. Germline V lookup: CDR1 MNHEY, CDR2 SVGAGI. J gave up 6 bases and V 5 bases, and 4 bases lay outside the gene matches. The CDR3 loop is CASSPRQGDGYTF. DNA of the CDR3: TGTGCCAGCAGTCCCAGACAGGGGGATGGCTACACCTTC.

This chain uses TRBV5-1 with TRBJ2-2; TRBD1 aligns across 8 bases. CDR1 and CDR2 (germline): SGHRS, YFSETQ. There are 16 residues in the CDR3. Germline trimming cut 4 bases from V and 6 bases from J; bases unmatched to any gene: 11. CDR3 residues: CASSLRTGSGAGELFF. The CDR3 DNA sequence: TGCGCCAGCAGCCTCCGGACAGGGAGTGGAGCCGGGGAGCTGTTTTTT.

This chain connects TRBV5-1 to TRBJ2-1; D is perhaps TRBD2 (6 bases). Trimming shortened V by 0 bases and J by 7 bases, and 17 bases separated the two germline ends. In germline, CDR1 is SGHRS, CDR2 YFSETQ. CDR3 size: 16 residues. The CDR3 nucleotides are TGCGCCAGCAGCTTGGTTGGCAGAGCGGCGGGGAATGAGCAGTTCTTC. As protein: CASSLVGRAAGNEQFF.

The J gene is TRBJ2-7, the V gene TRBV7-9; 7 positions match TRBD2. The CDR3 is made up of 14 amino acids. With 5 bases clipped from V and 0 bases from J, the junction kept 4 bases outside the gene matches. The germline CDR1 and CDR2 sequences are SEHNR and FQNEAQ (reference sequence). For the CDR3, the DNA is TGTGCCAGCAGCGAGGGAGGGAACTCCTACGAGCAGTACTTC. Residues: CASSEGGNSYEQYF.

This chain joins TRBV30 and TRBJ2-7; TRBD2 aligns across 7 bases. Trimming took 7 bases from V and 0 from J; bases not matched to a gene: 6. This CDR3 contains 13 residues. Germline CDR1 is GTSNPN and CDR2 is SVGIG (reference sequence). The CDR3 spells CASETGGSYEQYF. The CDR3 nucleotides are TGTGCCTCCGAAACGGGGGGCTCCTACGAGCAGTACTTC.

The rearrangement uses TRBV7-8 and TRBJ2-2; 7 nucleotides match TRBD1. Trimming took 5 bases from V and 7 from J; bases not matched to a gene: 1. Germline CDR1 SGHVS, CDR2 FQNEAQ. The CDR3 covers 12 residues. The CDR3: CASSAGGGELFF. The CDR3, as DNA: TGTGCCAGCAGCGCAGGGGGCGGGGAGCTGTTTTTT.

The genes are TRBV28 and TRBJ1-3, with D hard to call. The CDR3 has 15 residues. Germline CDR1 reads MDHEN; CDR2 reads SYDVKM. The V end lost 7 bases, the J end lost 0 bases, and 13 bases lay between the germline ends. The CDR3 bases are TGTGCCAGCACCGCACCCCGGAGCTCTGGAAACACCATATATTTT. Translating it yields CASTAPRSSGNTIYF.

The rearrangement links TRBV5-4 to TRBJ1-2, with 7 nucleotides matching TRBD1. The V segment lost 4 bases and the J segment 5 bases; nucleotides outside the gene matches: 11. CDR3 length: 15 amino acids. From germline, CDR1 is SGHNT and CDR2 YYREEE (reference sequence). The CDR3 spells CASSHGTDIIYGYTF. The CDR3 coding sequence is TGTGCCAGCAGCCACGGGACAGATATTATTTATGGCTACACCTTC.

This clone was counted only a few times. The genes are TRBV30 and TRBJ1-2; 10 bases fit TRBD1. The CDR3 has 14 residues. Germline CDR1 and CDR2: GTSNPN and SVGIG (reference sequence). The junction had 5 bases not matched to a gene; V was cut back by 2 bases and J by 5 bases. This chain's CDR3 is CAWSWDRGAYGYTF. The DNA for the CDR3 is TGTGCCTGGAGTTGGGACAGGGGAGCTTATGGCTACACCTTC.